The clone carrying this T cell receptor (beta chain) occurred many times. This entry comes from a study of response to subunit inactivated influenza vaccine. TCRdb reprocessed the RT-PCR reads with MiXCR, giving one entry per CDR3 protein. This sample has 500,000 to 700,000 distinct CDR3 sequences; approximately 24% occur once, and the top ten carry approximately 3%. Germline CDR1 reads DFQATT; CDR2 reads SNEGSKA (reference sequence). The CDR3 is 15 amino acids. V lost 7 bases and J lost 3, with 20 bases in between. The same sample was also used in a study of T cells expressing NK-cell markers. As reported in that work: UMI-tagged 5'RACE template switching yielded the TCR beta cDNA. Similarly, these clonotypes led the CD3+CD56-NKG2C+ fraction as well in a few donors.

The V and J genes are TRBV20-1 and TRBJ2-3; D is tentatively TRBD1 or TRBD2 (6 bases each). The clonotype was recovered from a man in his fifties who received an inactivated influenza vaccine. Sequencing was performed on CD4+ T cells sorted from PBMCs, taken 12 days after vaccination. CDR3 sequence (DNA): TGCAGTGTGGGGGACACCACCGGAGGGACAGATACGCAGTATTTT. Its translation: CSVGDTTGGTDTQYF.